This T cell receptor beta chain was recovered during a study of OX40 agonist ivuxolimab in advanced cancers. Study background: A history of anti-PD-1, anti-PD-L1 or anti-CTLA-4 therapy was acceptable, and about 37% had some.

Study-level findings and limits: CD8+ T cells showed, on average, more clonal expansion than CD4+ cells.

With respect to this clone: Its target is not known.

Blood got drawn at baseline, again on cycle 4 day 1, and then on cycle 7 day 1. Per germline, CDR1 WSHSY and CDR2 SAAADI. The germline V and J ends were trimmed by 4 bases and 7 bases, with 10 bases remaining between them. The CDR3 contains 13 residues. The repertoire was sequenced with immunoSEQ multiplex PCR; TCRdb's copy has only in-frame clones and lacks some. The table includes tens of thousands of clones, around 87% detected once. This TCR was sampled from an adult with an advanced solid tumor such as melanoma, head and neck, liver or kidney cancer. The source was CD4+ or CD8+ T cells sorted from blood, collected in a trial of the OX40 agonist ivuxolimab. The chain is built from TRBV10-2 and TRBJ2-2; D is unclear. The chain's CDR3 is CASSGLQIGELFF. CDR3 DNA sequence: TGCGCCAGCAGTGGGTTACAGATCGGGGAGCTGTTTTTT.